Included here is one T cell receptor (beta chain) sequence, with context. The antigen it binds to is not known. Nothing much larger sits one base from this clone, and base qualities are not available. The treatment or condition label on this specimen signifies: allogeneic hematopoietic cell transplantation with graft depleted of TCRalphabeta T cells and CD19 B cells. Transplant recipients were children who received TCRalphabeta/CD19-depleted allogeneic hematopoietic cell grafts. From cysteine to phenylalanine, the CDR3 is 14 amino acids long. Of all the DNA, just the CDR3 is kept, 42 bases in frame from base 1. V trim: 6 bases; J trim: 2 bases; unmatched bases: 7. CDR1 and CDR2 are read off the germline V gene (reference sequence) as DFQATT and SNEGSKA. The sample originates from a study of T-cell reconstitution after alpha-beta-depleted transplantation in children (dated by TCRdb to the mid-2010s). Notes on the research overall: Using TCR repertoire profiling, the study quantitatively followed how T-cell immune reconstitution unfolded in children after TCRalphabeta/CD19-depleted allogeneic hematopoietic cell transplantation. What the authors observed across the whole study: In some patients, high TCRbeta diversity at day 60 was attributed to recipient T cells and intrathymic progenitors that had survived conditioning. The apparently early alphabetaT-cell count recovery about two months after transplant was reportedly dependent on only several hundred rapidly expanded clones derived from non-depleted graft cells. Over the following months the frequencies of hyperexpanded clones went down, and after one year T-cell counts and TCRbeta diversity were mostly credited to newly produced T cells.

The method behind the library was PCR. Sequencing relied on an Illumina HiSeq 2500. TCR library preparation used molecular barcoding, with unique molecular identifiers applied to normalize quantification of the TCRbeta repertoire. The public reads were run again by TCRdb, first through fastp at Q25 and then through MiXCR, and only productive beta chains were kept. Rows matching on CDR3 protein sequence are summarized as one entry with the most common DNA and genes. This sample gives about 980,000 distinct CDR3 sequences in total; less than 30% of them show up just once. The top ten constitute roughly 30% of the sample.

The input for sequencing was PBMCs, mostly from graft donor cells, taken 360 days after TCRalphabeta/CD19-depleted stem cell transplant. The TCR sequence derives from a boy younger than two who had a stem cell transplant for SCID, so the T cells may come from the graft donor. The chain couples TRBV20-1 to TRBJ2-7, with 10 junctional bases fitting TRBD2. The DNA is TGCAGTGCCAGCGTTCTAGCGGGGGCCTACGAGCAGTACTTC. It specifies CSASVLAGAYEQYF.